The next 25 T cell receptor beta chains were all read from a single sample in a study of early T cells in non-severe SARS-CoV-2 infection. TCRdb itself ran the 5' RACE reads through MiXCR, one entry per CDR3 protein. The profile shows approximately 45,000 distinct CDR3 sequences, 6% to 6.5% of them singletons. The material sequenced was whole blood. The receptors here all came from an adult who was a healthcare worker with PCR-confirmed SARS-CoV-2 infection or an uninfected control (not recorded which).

In DNA, the CDR3 is TGTGCCAGCAGCTCACGGGAGGGTATTTACGAGCAGTACTTC. Its translation is CASSSREGIYEQYF. V gene TRBV7-9 combines with J gene TRBJ2-7, with 8 bases that match TRBD2. V gave up 4 bases and J gave up 4 bases; unmatched junction bases: 6. Germline loops: CDR1 SEHNR, CDR2 FQNEAQ (reference sequence). The CDR3 contains 14 residues.

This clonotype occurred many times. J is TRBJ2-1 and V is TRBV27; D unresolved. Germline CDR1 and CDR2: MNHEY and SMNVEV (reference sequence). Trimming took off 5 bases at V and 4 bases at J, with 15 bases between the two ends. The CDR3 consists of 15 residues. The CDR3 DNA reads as TGTGCCAGCAGTACTTCCCACCCGCTATACAATGAGCAGTTCTTC. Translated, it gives CASSTSHPLYNEQFF.

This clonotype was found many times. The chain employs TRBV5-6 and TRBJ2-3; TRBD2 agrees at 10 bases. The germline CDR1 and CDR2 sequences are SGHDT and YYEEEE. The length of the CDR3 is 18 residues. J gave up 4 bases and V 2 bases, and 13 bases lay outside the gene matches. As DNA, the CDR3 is TGTGCCAGCAGCTTAGCCAGCGGGGGGGCCGGGTTCCCAGATACGCAGTATTTT. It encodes CASSLASGGAGFPDTQYF.

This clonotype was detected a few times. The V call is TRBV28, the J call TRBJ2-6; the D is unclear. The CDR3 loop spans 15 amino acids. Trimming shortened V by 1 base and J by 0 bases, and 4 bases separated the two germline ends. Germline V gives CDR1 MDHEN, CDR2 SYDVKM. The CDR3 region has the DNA TGTGCCAGCAGTTTATACAACTCTGGGGCCAACGTCCTGACTTTC. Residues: CASSLYNSGANVLTF.

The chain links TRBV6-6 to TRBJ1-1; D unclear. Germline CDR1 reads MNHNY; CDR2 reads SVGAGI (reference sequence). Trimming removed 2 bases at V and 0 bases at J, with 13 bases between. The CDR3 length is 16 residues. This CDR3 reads CASSYRSPGMNTEAFF. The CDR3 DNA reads TGTGCCAGCAGTTACCGGTCCCCAGGCATGAACACTGAAGCTTTCTTT.

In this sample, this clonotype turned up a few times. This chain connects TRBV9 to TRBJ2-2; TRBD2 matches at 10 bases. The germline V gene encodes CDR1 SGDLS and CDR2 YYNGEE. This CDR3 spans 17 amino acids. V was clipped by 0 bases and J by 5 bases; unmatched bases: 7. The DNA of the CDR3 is TGTGCCAGCAGCGTAGATACTAGCGGGGTTTGGACCGGGGAGCTGTTTTTT. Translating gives CASSVDTSGVWTGELFF.

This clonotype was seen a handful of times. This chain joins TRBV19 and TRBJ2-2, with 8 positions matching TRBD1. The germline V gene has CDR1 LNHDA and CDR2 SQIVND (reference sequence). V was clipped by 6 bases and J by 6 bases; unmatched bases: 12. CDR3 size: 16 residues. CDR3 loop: CASRWFITGGAGELFF. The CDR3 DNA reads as TGTGCCAGTAGGTGGTTTATTACAGGGGGAGCCGGGGAGCTGTTTTTT. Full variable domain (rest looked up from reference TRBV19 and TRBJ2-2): DGGITQSPKYLFRKEGQNVTLSCEQNLNHDAMYWYRQDPGQGLRLIYYSQIVNDFQKGDIAEGYSVSREKKESFPLTVTSAQKNPTAFYLCASRWFITGGAGELFFGEGSRLTVL.

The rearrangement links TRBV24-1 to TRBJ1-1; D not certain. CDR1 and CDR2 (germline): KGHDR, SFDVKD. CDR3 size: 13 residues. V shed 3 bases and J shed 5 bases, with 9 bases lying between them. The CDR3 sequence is CATSDVIGTEAFF. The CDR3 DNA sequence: TGTGCCACCAGTGATGTTATTGGGACTGAAGCTTTCTTT.

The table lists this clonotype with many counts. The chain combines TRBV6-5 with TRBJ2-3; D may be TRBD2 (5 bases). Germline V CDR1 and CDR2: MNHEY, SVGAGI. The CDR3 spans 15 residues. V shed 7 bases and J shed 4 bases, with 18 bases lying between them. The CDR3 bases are TGTGCCAGCACCACCCCTGCTGGAGGAGCAGATACGCAGTATTTT. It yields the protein CASTTPAGGADTQYF.

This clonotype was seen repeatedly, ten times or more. The CDR3: CSAVERGAGYEQYF. CDR3 nucleotides: TGCAGTGCCGTAGAGCGGGGGGCGGGGTACGAGCAGTACTTC. The rearrangement joins TRBV20-1 to TRBJ2-7, with 9 bases that match TRBD2. CDR1 and CDR2 (germline): DFQATT, SNEGSKA (reference sequence). The CDR3 runs 14 residues. The J segment lost 4 bases and the V segment lost 6 bases, leaving 10 bases of the junction unmatched.

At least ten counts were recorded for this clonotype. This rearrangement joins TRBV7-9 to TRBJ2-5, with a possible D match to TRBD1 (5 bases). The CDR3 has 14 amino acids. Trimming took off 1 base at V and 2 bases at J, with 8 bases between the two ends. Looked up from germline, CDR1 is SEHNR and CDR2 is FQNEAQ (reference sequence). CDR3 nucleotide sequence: TGTGCCAGCAGCTTAGGGGGCGGTCAAGAGACCCAGTACTTC. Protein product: CASSLGGGQETQYF.

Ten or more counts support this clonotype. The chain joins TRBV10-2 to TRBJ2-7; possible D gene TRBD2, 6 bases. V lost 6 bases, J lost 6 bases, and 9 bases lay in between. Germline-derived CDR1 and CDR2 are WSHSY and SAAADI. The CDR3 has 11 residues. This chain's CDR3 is CASSGTLEQYF. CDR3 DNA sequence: TGCGCCAGCAGCGGGACTCTCGAGCAGTACTTC.

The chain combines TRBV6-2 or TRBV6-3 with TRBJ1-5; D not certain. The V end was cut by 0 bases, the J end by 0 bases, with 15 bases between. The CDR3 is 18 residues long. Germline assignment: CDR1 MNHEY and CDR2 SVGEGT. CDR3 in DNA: TGTGCCAGCAGTTACTCGACTGCCAGGAAATATAGCAATCAGCCCCAGCATTTT. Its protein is CASSYSTARKYSNQPQHF.

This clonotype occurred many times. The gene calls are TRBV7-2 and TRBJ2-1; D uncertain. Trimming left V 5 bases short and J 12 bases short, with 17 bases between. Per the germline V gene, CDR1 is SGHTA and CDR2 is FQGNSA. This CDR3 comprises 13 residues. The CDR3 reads CASSLPGPSRQFF. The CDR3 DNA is TGTGCCAGCAGCCTCCCCGGCCCGTCTCGGCAGTTCTTC.

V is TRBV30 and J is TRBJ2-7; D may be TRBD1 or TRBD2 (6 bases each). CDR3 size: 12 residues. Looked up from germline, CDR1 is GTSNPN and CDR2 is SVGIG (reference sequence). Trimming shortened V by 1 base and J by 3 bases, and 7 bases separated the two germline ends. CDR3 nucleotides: TGTGCCTGGAGTGAGGGGGGCTACGAGCAGTACTTC. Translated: CAWSEGGYEQYF.

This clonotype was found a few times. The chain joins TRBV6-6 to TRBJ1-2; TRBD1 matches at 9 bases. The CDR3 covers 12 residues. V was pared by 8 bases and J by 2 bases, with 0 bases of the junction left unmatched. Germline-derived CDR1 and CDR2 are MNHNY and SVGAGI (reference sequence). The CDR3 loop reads CASGTGNYGYTF. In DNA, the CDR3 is TGTGCCAGCGGGACAGGGAACTATGGCTACACCTTC.

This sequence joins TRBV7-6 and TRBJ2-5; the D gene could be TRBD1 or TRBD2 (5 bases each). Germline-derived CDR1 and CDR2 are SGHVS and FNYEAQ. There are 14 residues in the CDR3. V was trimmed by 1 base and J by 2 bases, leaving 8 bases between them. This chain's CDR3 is CASSLGGEQETQYF. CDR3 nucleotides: TGTGCCAGCAGCTTAGGAGGGGAGCAAGAGACCCAGTACTTC.

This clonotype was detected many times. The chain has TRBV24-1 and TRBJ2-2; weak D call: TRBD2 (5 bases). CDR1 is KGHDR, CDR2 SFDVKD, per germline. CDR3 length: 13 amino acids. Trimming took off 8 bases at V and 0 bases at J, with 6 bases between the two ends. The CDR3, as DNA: TGTGCCACCACCGGGACGAACACCGGGGAGCTGTTTTTT. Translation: CATTGTNTGELFF.

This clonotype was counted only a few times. The CDR3 sequence is CASSLGGTGELFF. The CDR3 region has the DNA TGTGCCAGCAGCTTGGGAGGGACCGGGGAGCTGTTTTTT. This sequence joins TRBV5-5 and TRBJ2-2, with a possible D match to TRBD2 (5 bases). The ends were cut back, 0 bases at V and 5 bases at J, with 5 bases in the middle. The V gene's germline CDR1 is SGHKS and CDR2 YYEKEE (reference sequence). The CDR3 consists of 13 residues.

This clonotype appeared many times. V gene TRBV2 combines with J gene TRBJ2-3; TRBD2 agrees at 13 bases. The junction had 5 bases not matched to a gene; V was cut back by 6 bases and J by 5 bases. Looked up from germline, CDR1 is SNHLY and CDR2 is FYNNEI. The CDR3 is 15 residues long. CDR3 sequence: CASRGLAGMVDTQYF. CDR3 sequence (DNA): TGTGCCAGCAGGGGACTAGCGGGGATGGTAGATACGCAGTATTTT.

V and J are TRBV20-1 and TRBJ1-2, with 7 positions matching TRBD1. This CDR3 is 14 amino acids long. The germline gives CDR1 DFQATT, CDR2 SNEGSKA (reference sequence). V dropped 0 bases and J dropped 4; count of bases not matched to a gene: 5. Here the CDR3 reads CSARDRRGVYGYTF. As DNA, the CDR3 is TGCAGTGCTAGAGATCGCAGGGGGGTCTATGGCTACACCTTC.

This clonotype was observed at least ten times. CDR3 nucleotides: TGTGCCAGCAGTTACGGGACTAGCGCAGATACGCAGTATTTT. It translates to CASSYGTSADTQYF. The rearrangement uses TRBV6-2 or TRBV6-3 and TRBJ2-3, with 10 positions matching TRBD2. After removal of 2 bases from V and 4 bases from J, the junction contained 0 bases not matched to a gene. The germline V gene encodes CDR1 MNHEY and CDR2 SVGEGT. This CDR3 spans 14 amino acids.

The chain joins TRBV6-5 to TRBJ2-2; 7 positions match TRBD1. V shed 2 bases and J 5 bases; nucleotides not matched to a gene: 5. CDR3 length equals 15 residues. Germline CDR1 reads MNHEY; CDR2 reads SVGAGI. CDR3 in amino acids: CASSYRTGNTGELFF. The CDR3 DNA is TGTGCCAGCAGTTACCGGACAGGCAATACCGGGGAGCTGTTTTTT.

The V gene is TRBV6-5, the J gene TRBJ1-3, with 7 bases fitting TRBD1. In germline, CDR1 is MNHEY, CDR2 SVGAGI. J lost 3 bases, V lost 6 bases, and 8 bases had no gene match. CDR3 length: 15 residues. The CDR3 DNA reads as TGTGCCAGCAGCCGCAGTACAGGGGTTGGAAACACCATATATTTT. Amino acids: CASSRSTGVGNTIYF.

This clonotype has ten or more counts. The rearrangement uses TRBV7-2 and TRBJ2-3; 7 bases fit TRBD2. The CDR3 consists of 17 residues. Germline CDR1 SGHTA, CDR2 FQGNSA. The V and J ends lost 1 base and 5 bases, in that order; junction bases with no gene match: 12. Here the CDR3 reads CASSLGAGPGIGDTQYF. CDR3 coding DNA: TGTGCCAGCAGCTTAGGAGCGGGGCCAGGGATAGGAGATACGCAGTATTTT.